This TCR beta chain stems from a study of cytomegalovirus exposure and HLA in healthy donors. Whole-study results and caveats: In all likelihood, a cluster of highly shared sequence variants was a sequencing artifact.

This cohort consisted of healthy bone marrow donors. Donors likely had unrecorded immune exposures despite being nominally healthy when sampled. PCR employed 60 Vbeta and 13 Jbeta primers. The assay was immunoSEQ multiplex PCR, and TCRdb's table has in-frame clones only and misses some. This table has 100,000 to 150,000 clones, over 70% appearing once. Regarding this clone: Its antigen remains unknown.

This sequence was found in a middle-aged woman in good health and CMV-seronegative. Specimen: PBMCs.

CDR3 bases: TGTGCCAGCAGTTTTCGGGACAGGGGTCATAGTTATGGCTACACCTTC. Translation gives CASSFRDRGHSYGYTF. The genes are TRBV28 and TRBJ1-2, with 10 bases fitting TRBD1. Germline CDR1 reads MDHEN; CDR2 reads SYDVKM. After removal of 3 bases from V and 5 bases from J, the junction contained 9 bases not matched to a gene. This CDR3 comprises 16 residues.